Listed here is a single T cell receptor (beta chain). Antigen specificity is unknown. With 60 Vbeta and 13 Jbeta primers, the PCR was carried out. Here immunoSEQ multiplex PCR was the method, and the copy in TCRdb shows in-frame clones only, minus some. Of around 94,000 clones in the sample, approximately 77% were seen once. V was pared by 4 bases and J by 2 bases, with 11 bases of the junction left unmatched. Germline values: CDR1 MNHEY, CDR2 SVGAGI. The length of the CDR3 is 16 residues. The sample comes from a study of cytomegalovirus exposure and HLA in healthy donors. Overall study results and limits: A later analysis linked a missense variant in DCLRE1C to the trimming of TCR beta V and J genes. Donors belonging to an Asian-associated ancestry cluster reportedly showed fewer N-insertions in productive TCRs than the approximately 690-donor mean, according to what a later analysis found.

The chain uses TRBV6-5 and TRBJ2-7, with 7 nucleotides matching TRBD1. The TCR comes from a woman aged 40 to 50 in good health and CMV-seronegative. The sequencing input was PBMCs. The CDR3 reads CASSSTRTGFTYEQYF. The CDR3 bases are TGTGCCAGCAGTTCCACCAGGACAGGTTTTACCTACGAGCAGTACTTC.